The T cell receptor (beta chain) under discussion was sequenced for a study of a mutant IDH1 vaccine in newly diagnosed glioma. From germline, CDR1 is SGDLS and CDR2 YYNGEE. V lost 4 bases to trimming and J lost 0 bases, with 10 bases between them. The CDR3 is 14 residues long. Time point described: baseline, week 1 (first vaccination visit). As to treatment: pre-vaccination baseline after standard-of-care therapy. Donors harbored newly found WHO grade 3 or 4 IDH1-mutant, ATRX-lost astrocytomas. TCRdb's table, derived via immunoSEQ multiplex PCR, lists solely in-frame clones and lacks some. The table lists approximately 70,000 clones, approximately 79% of them singletons.

The receptor was isolated from a man aged 45-60 years with glioma. The V call is TRBV9, the J call TRBJ1-1; D remains unclear. This sample comprised PBMCs, obtained from a glioma patient treated with radiotherapy, temozolomide or both. The CDR3 bases are TGTGCCAGCAGCCCGCGACTGTTGAACACTGAAGCTTTCTTT. Translated, it gives CASSPRLLNTEAFF.